The 32 T cell receptor beta chains presented below share a single source sample, sequenced in a study of shared T cell receptors in the human thymus. Sequencing used immunoSEQ multiplex PCR; TCRdb keeps in-frame clones, though not all of them. The sample consists of some 660,000 clones, over 75% of them appearing once. These same records also appear under a second study, on human thymus T cells.

Sequenced: thymocytes. Receptors were obtained from a boy under two years old with a congenital heart defect.

V and J are TRBV9 and TRBJ2-1; the D gene is possibly TRBD2 (5 bases). Germline CDR1 SGDLS, CDR2 YYNGEE. This CDR3 region has 18 residues. With 0 bases removed from V and 5 bases from J, the gap between germline ends came to 21 bases. The CDR3: CASSVVAGGSSRNNEQFF. The CDR3 DNA reads as TGTGCCAGCAGCGTAGTTGCGGGTGGGTCTAGCCGAAACAATGAGCAGTTCTTC.

The rearrangement uses TRBV28 and TRBJ1-5; D gene ambiguous. The CDR3 is made up of 13 amino acids. Germline CDR1 and CDR2: MDHEN and SYDVKM. Trimming shortened V by 5 bases and J by 6 bases, and 11 bases separated the two germline ends. CDR3 region: CASSATFSQPQHF. The CDR3 bases are TGTGCCAGCAGTGCCACCTTCAGTCAGCCCCAGCATTTT.

This rearrangement joins TRBV12-5 to TRBJ1-1; D is undetermined. The V gene's germline CDR1 is LGHNT and CDR2 FRNRAP. This CDR3 has 10 amino acids. The germline V and J ends were trimmed by 6 bases and 6 bases, with 5 bases remaining between them. The CDR3 reads CASGFPEAFF. In nucleotides, the CDR3 is TGTGCTAGTGGCTTTCCTGAAGCTTTCTTT.

The chain joins TRBV15 to TRBJ1-1; D not certain. The V gene's germline CDR1 is LNHNV and CDR2 YYDKDF (reference sequence). The V and J ends lost 3 bases and 0 bases respectively, with 11 bases between them. The CDR3 totals 15 residues. The CDR3 loop is CATSRYSGLNTEAFF. DNA for the CDR3: TGTGCCACCAGCAGGTACAGCGGGCTGAACACTGAAGCTTTCTTT.

The chain carries TRBV7-2 and TRBJ2-7; TRBD1 aligns across 8 bases. The V and J ends lost 5 bases and 3 bases, in that order; junction bases with no gene match: 12. The CDR3 contains 16 residues. Looked up from germline, CDR1 is SGHTA and CDR2 is FQGNSA. As DNA, the CDR3 is TGTGCCAGCAGCCCAACACCGGGACAGGACTTCTACGAGCAGTACTTC. Protein sequence: CASSPTPGQDFYEQYF. Combining the CDR3 with reference TRBV7-2 and TRBJ2-7 gives the whole variable domain GAGVSQSPSNKVTEKGKDVELRCDPISGHTALYWYRQSLGQGLEFLIYFQGNSAPDKSGLPSDRFSAERTGGSVSTLTIQRTQQEDSAVYLCASSPTPGQDFYEQYFGPGTRLTVT.

This clone was picked up a small number of times. The chain links TRBV30 to TRBJ1-4; D remains ambiguous. The CDR3 consists of 15 residues. Trimming cost V 2 bases and J 8 bases, with 18 bases left between them. From germline, CDR1 is GTSNPN and CDR2 SVGIG (reference sequence). CDR3 region: CAWSPLTGLREKLFF. The DNA for the CDR3 is TGTGCCTGGAGTCCCCTCACTGGATTGCGGGAAAAACTGTTTTTT. The full variable domain, in which reference TRBV30 and TRBJ1-4 provide the parts outside the CDR3, is SQTIHQWPATLVQPVGSPLSLECTVEGTSNPNLYWYRQAAGRGLQLLFYSVGIGQISSEVPQNLSASRPQDRQFILSSKKLLLSDSGFYLCAWSPLTGLREKLFFGSGTQLSVL.

The chain employs TRBV27 and TRBJ2-1; 7 bases fit TRBD2. V gave up 3 bases and J gave up 5 bases; unmatched junction bases: 1. Germline V lookup: CDR1 MNHEY, CDR2 SMNVEV (reference sequence). The CDR3 length is 13 residues. The CDR3: CASSLGGDNEQFF. Written as DNA, the CDR3 is TGTGCCAGCAGTTTGGGGGGGGACAATGAGCAGTTCTTC.

The chain recombines TRBV4-1 with TRBJ1-1; 7 bases map to TRBD1. The ends lost 2 bases at V and 2 bases at J; junction bases unmatched: 5. Germline CDR1 reads MGHRA; CDR2 reads YSYEKL. This CDR3 region has 15 residues. The CDR3 DNA sequence: TGCGCCAGCAGCCAACTTAGACAGGGCAACACTGAAGCTTTCTTT. This gives the protein CASSQLRQGNTEAFF.

This clone was observed a handful of times. The chain carries TRBV14 and TRBJ1-1; possibly TRBD1 for D (6 bases). CDR3 length equals 15 residues. Trimming pared 0 bases from V and 4 bases from J, leaving 12 bases between. Germline lookup yields CDR1 SGHDN and CDR2 FVKESK. This CDR3 reads CASSQELGASTEAFF. The DNA of the CDR3 is TGTGCCAGCAGCCAAGAGTTGGGGGCGAGCACTGAAGCTTTCTTT.

The V gene is TRBV11-2, the J gene TRBJ1-3; weak D call: TRBD1 (5 bases). This CDR3 has 18 residues. V gave up 1 base and J gave up 0 bases, with 16 bases separating them. In germline, CDR1 is SGHAT, CDR2 FQNNGV. The CDR3 protein is CASSLVRGKGNSGNTIYF. Here the CDR3 DNA reads TGTGCCAGCAGCTTAGTGCGGGGGAAAGGGAACTCTGGAAACACCATATATTTT.

The chain recombines TRBV14 with TRBJ2-7, with a tentative D call TRBD2 (5 bases). The CDR3 has 16 amino acids. The V gene lost 1 base and the J gene lost 3 bases, with 16 bases spanning the gap. Germline CDR1 SGHDN, CDR2 FVKESK. In DNA, the CDR3 is TGTGCCAGCAGCCAAGGAGGGAGATCCCTCGACTACGAGCAGTACTTC. Translating gives CASSQGGRSLDYEQYF.

This chain joins TRBV5-5 and TRBJ2-1; D is possibly TRBD2 (6 bases). Between the trimmed V and J ends, which lost 2 bases and 8 bases, there was a span of 8 bases. Germline V gene lookup returns CDR1 SGHKS and CDR2 YYEKEE (reference sequence). The CDR3 is made up of 12 amino acids. The CDR3 region has the DNA TGTGCCAGCAGCTTTTCGGGAGATGAGCAGTTCTTC. It encodes CASSFSGDEQFF.

The chain has TRBV4-3 and TRBJ2-5, with TRBD2 matching over 12 bases. Looked up from germline, CDR1 is LGHNA and CDR2 is YSLEER. The CDR3 covers 16 residues. The J segment lost 0 bases and the V segment lost 5 bases, leaving 4 bases of the junction unmatched. CDR3 bases: TGCGCCAGCAGCAGGACTAGCGGGGATAACCAAGAGACCCAGTACTTC. Its protein is CASSRTSGDNQETQYF.

The chain has TRBV29-1 and TRBJ2-1; 9 bases are a match to TRBD2. Germline assignment: CDR1 SQVTM and CDR2 ANQGSEA. V gave up 1 base and J gave up 5 bases; unmatched junction bases: 12. The CDR3 contains 17 residues. The CDR3 is CSVEASPSSGANNEQFF. DNA for the CDR3: TGCAGCGTTGAAGCGTCACCCTCTAGCGGGGCCAACAATGAGCAGTTCTTC.

The chain recombines TRBV5-1 with TRBJ1-3; D perhaps matches TRBD1 (6 bases). The CDR3 totals 14 residues. CDR1 is SGHRS and CDR2 is YFSETQ in the germline V gene. V lost 5 bases and J lost 1, with 10 bases in between. The CDR3 is CASRSRGSGNTIYF. CDR3 DNA sequence: TGCGCCAGCAGGAGCAGGGGATCTGGAAACACCATATATTTT.

This rearrangement joins TRBV4-3 to TRBJ2-2; TRBD1 matches 7 bases. The CDR3 sequence is 17 residues long. Trimming took 3 bases from V and 0 from J; bases not matched to a gene: 7. CDR1 and CDR2 (germline): LGHNA, YSLEER. CDR3 DNA: TGCGCCAGCAGCCAGCGTCAGGGGGTTACGAACACCGGGGAGCTGTTTTTT. It is translated as CASSQRQGVTNTGELFF.

The V call is TRBV9, the J call TRBJ1-2; D unclear. V lost 0 bases to trimming and J lost 4 bases, with 10 bases between them. The CDR3 runs to 14 residues. Germline V gene sequence: CDR1 SGDLS, CDR2 YYNGEE. As DNA, the CDR3 is TGTGCCAGCAGCGTAGAAGAGGGCCCCTATGGCTACACCTTC. Translation gives CASSVEEGPYGYTF.

The chain uses TRBV7-4 and TRBJ2-2; 14 bases match TRBD2. The CDR3 contains 16 residues. V lost 4 bases and J lost 7; bases outside the gene matches: 5. Germline loops: CDR1 SGHVT, CDR2 SQSDAQ. The CDR3 nucleotides are TGTGCCAGCAGCTCGACTAGCGGGAGGGAGGGCGGGGAGCTGTTTTTT. This gives the protein CASSSTSGREGGELFF.

This clone was seen only a few times. This chain links TRBV5-6 with TRBJ1-6, with 7 bases identical to TRBD1. The CDR3 is 16 residues long. V lost 3 bases and J lost 7; bases outside the gene matches: 10. Germline V gives CDR1 SGHDT, CDR2 YYEEEE. For the CDR3, the DNA is TGTGCCAGCAGCTGGCGACAGGGTCTTCTCAATTCACCCCTCCACTTT. Its protein product is CASSWRQGLLNSPLHF.

The V and J genes are TRBV28 and TRBJ2-1, with 9 bases aligning to TRBD2. The CDR3 is 16 amino acids. CDR1 is MDHEN and CDR2 is SYDVKM in the germline V gene. J lost 1 base, V lost 5 bases, and 6 bases had no gene match. The CDR3: CASSRTSARSYNEQFF. Here the CDR3 DNA reads TGTGCCAGCAGTAGGACTAGCGCCCGTTCCTACAATGAGCAGTTCTTC.

The chain joins TRBV10-1 to TRBJ1-4; 11 bases align to TRBD1. There are 15 residues in the CDR3. V shed 5 bases, J shed 6 bases, and the junction held 5 bases outside the gene matches. Germline CDR1 WNHNN, CDR2 SYGVQD (reference sequence). CDR3 DNA sequence: TGCGCCAGCAGTCACGGACAGGGGGCCGATGAAAAACTGTTTTTT. Translating it yields CASSHGQGADEKLFF.

This clone was seen only a few times. The V gene is TRBV7-9, the J gene TRBJ2-7, with D possibly matching TRBD1 (5 bases). The germline CDR1 and CDR2 sequences are SEHNR and FQNEAQ (reference sequence). Trimming cost V 3 bases and J 0 bases, with 9 bases left between them. There are 14 residues in the CDR3. The CDR3 sequence is CASSLGDSSYEQYF. DNA for the CDR3: TGTGCCAGCAGCTTGGGCGACAGCTCCTACGAGCAGTACTTC.

This chain joins TRBV11-2 and TRBJ2-7; 12 bases agree with TRBD2. CDR3 length: 16 residues. V was clipped by 4 bases and J by 7 bases; unmatched bases: 11. Germline-derived CDR1 and CDR2 are SGHAT and FQNNGV. The CDR3 sequence: CASSSPPSGGAGEQYF. CDR3 coding DNA: TGTGCCAGCAGCTCCCCACCTAGCGGGGGGGCCGGAGAGCAGTACTTC.

The rearrangement links TRBV29-1 to TRBJ1-5, with unresolved D. Trimming shortened V by 7 bases and J by 3 bases, and 10 bases separated the two germline ends. The CDR3 consists of 12 residues. Germline CDR1 SQVTM, CDR2 ANQGSEA. This CDR3 is CSAAVDNQPQHF. DNA for the CDR3: TGCAGCGCCGCAGTTGACAATCAGCCCCAGCATTTT.

This chain links TRBV11-2 with TRBJ2-7; the D is unclear. Per the germline V gene, CDR1 is SGHAT and CDR2 is FQNNGV. CDR3 length: 13 amino acids. V was shortened by 0 bases and J by 2 bases, with 5 bases between the two germline ends. The chain's CDR3 is CASSLDRPYEQYF. CDR3 nucleotides: TGTGCCAGCAGCTTAGACAGGCCCTACGAGCAGTACTTC.

This clone has just one count. The chain joins TRBV5-1 to TRBJ2-7; the match to TRBD2 covers 13 bases. The CDR3 loop spans 17 amino acids. CDR1 and CDR2 from the germline V gene are SGHRS and YFSETQ. J was trimmed by 3 bases and V by 4 bases; bases with no gene match: 10. CDR3 protein: CASSESGTSGDSYEQYF. The CDR3 DNA reads as TGCGCCAGCAGCGAATCCGGGACTAGCGGGGACAGCTACGAGCAGTACTTC.

CDR3 protein: CASSLGTRRDQPQHF. For the CDR3, the DNA is TGTGCCAGCAGCCTCGGTACAAGGAGGGATCAGCCCCAGCATTTT. The J gene is TRBJ1-5, the V gene TRBV28; D is ambiguous. Germline V gene sequence: CDR1 MDHEN, CDR2 SYDVKM. The V and J ends lost 6 bases and 5 bases respectively, with 17 bases between them. The length of the CDR3 is 15 residues.

The chain recombines TRBV29-1 with TRBJ2-2, with D maybe TRBD1 (5 bases). V lost 4 bases, J lost 5 bases, and 11 bases lay in between. Germline loops: CDR1 SQVTM, CDR2 ANQGSEA. This CDR3 region has 13 residues. Here the CDR3 DNA reads TGCAGCGTTGTGGGCAGGGCTACCGGGGAGCTGTTTTTT. Residues: CSVVGRATGELFF.

V is TRBV4-1 and J is TRBJ1-5; 8 bases map to TRBD1. The germline V gene has CDR1 MGHRA and CDR2 YSYEKL. V lost 1 base and J lost 2; bases outside the gene matches: 4. CDR3 length: 16 amino acids. In DNA form, the CDR3 reads TGCGCCAGCAGCCAAGGGGGACAGGCGGGCAATCAGCCCCAGCATTTT. It translates to CASSQGGQAGNQPQHF.

The chain carries TRBV11-2 and TRBJ2-1; TRBD2 aligns across 9 bases. With V trimmed by 0 bases and J by 7 bases, 7 bases remained unmatched. This CDR3 spans 16 amino acids. CDR1 and CDR2 (germline): SGHAT, FQNNGV. CDR3 residues: CASSLDGGSGSNEQFF. The DNA of the CDR3 is TGTGCCAGCAGCTTAGATGGCGGTAGCGGGAGTAATGAGCAGTTCTTC. The variable domain in full, with the rest retrieved from reference TRBV11-2 and TRBJ2-1, is EAGVAQSPRYKIIEKRQSVAFWCNPISGHATLYWYQQILGQGPKLLIQFQNNGVVDDSQLPKDRFSAERLKGVDSTLKIQPAKLEDSAVYLCASSLDGGSGSNEQFFGPGTRLTVL.

V and J are TRBV7-2 and TRBJ2-3; 8 bases fit TRBD1. The CDR3 totals 14 residues. Looked up from germline, CDR1 is SGHTA and CDR2 is FQGNSA. Trimming removed 1 base from V and 6 bases from J; junction bases left unmatched: 3. The CDR3 DNA reads TGTGCCAGCAGCTTAGAACAGGGGGACGATACGCAGTATTTT. Residues: CASSLEQGDDTQYF.

The gene calls are TRBV2 and TRBJ2-2; TRBD2 matches at 8 bases. CDR3 length: 14 amino acids. V trimming: 2 bases; J trimming: 7 bases; junction bases outside the gene matches: 3. Per the germline V gene, CDR1 is SNHLY and CDR2 is FYNNEI. This CDR3 is CASSEPREVGELFF. The DNA for the CDR3 is TGTGCCAGCAGTGAACCGCGGGAGGTCGGGGAGCTGTTTTTT.